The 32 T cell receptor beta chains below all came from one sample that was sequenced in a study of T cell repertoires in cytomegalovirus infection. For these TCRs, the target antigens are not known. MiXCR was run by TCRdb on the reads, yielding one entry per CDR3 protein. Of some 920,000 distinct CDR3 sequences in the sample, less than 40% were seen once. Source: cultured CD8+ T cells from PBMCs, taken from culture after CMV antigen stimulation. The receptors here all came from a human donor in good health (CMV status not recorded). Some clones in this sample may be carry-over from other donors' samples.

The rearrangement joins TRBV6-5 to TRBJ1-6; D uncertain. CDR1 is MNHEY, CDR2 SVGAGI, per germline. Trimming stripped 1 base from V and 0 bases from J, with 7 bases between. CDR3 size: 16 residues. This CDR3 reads CASSYFAGSYNSPLHF. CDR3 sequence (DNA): TGTGCCAGCAGTTACTTTGCGGGCTCCTATAATTCACCCCTCCACTTT.

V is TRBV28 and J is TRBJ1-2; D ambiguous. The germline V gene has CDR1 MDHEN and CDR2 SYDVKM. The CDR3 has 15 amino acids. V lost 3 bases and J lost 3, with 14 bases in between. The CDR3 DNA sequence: TGTGCCAGCAGTTTTTTGTCCGGTGCTGACTATGGCTACACCTTC. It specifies CASSFLSGADYGYTF.

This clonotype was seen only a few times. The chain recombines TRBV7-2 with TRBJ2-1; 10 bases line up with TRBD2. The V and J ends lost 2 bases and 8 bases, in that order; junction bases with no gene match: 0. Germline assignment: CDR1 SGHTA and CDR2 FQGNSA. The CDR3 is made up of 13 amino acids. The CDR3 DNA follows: TGTGCCAGCAGCTTACTAGCGGGAGATGAGCAGTTCTTC. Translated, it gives CASSLLAGDEQFF.

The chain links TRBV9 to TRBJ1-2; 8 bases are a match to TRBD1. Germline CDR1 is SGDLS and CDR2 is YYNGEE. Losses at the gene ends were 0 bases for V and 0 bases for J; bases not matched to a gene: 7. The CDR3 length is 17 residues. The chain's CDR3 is CASSVEDRAYPNYGYTF. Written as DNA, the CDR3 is TGTGCCAGCAGCGTAGAGGACAGGGCTTACCCTAACTATGGCTACACCTTC.

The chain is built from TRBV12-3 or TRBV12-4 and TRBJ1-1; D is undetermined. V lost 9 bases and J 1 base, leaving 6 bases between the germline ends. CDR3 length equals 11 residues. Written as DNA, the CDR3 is TGTGCCAGTGGGCAGAACACTGAAGCTTTCTTT. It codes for CASGQNTEAFF.

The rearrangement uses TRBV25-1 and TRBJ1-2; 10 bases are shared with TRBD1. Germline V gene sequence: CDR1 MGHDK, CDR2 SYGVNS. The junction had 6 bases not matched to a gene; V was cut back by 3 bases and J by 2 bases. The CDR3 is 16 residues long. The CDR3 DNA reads TGTGCCAGCAGTGATTTACCGGGACAGGGGAACTATGGCTACACCTTC. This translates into CASSDLPGQGNYGYTF.

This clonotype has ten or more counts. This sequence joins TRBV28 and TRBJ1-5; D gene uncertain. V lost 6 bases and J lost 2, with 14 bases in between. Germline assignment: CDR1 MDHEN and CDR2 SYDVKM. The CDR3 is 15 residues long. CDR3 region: CASSLGVGGNQPQHF. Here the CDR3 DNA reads TGTGCCAGCAGCCTCGGGGTGGGAGGCAATCAGCCCCAGCATTTT.

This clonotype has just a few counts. The CDR3 loop is CASSLTVAAEDTQYF. The CDR3 DNA reads TGTGCCAGCAGCCTAACGGTGGCGGCAGAAGATACGCAGTATTTT. This sequence joins TRBV7-4 and TRBJ2-3; D not resolved. The CDR3 extends over 15 amino acids. The germline V gene encodes CDR1 SGHVT and CDR2 SQSDAQ. Deletions cut 5 bases from V and 5 bases from J, with 17 bases between. The entire variable domain, with the rest obtained from reference TRBV7-4 and TRBJ2-3, is as follows: GAGVSQSPRYKVAKRGRDVALRCDSISGHVTLYWYRQTLGQGSEVLTYSQSDAQRDKSGRPSGRFSAERPERSVSTLKIQRTEQGDSAVYLCASSLTVAAEDTQYFGPGTRLTVL.

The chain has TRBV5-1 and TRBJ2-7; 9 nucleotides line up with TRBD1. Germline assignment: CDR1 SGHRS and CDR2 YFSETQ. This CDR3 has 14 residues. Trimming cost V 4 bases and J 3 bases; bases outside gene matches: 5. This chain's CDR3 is CASSVWGQGYEQYV. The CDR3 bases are TGCGCCAGCAGCGTGTGGGGACAGGGCTACGAGCAGTACGTC.

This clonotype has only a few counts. The DNA of the CDR3 is TGTGCCAGCAGTTACTCGCAAGGCACCGGGGAGCTGTTTTTT. It specifies CASSYSQGTGELFF. V usage is TRBV6-2 or TRBV6-3 and J usage is TRBJ2-2; no reliable D call. This CDR3 has 14 amino acids. The V gene's germline CDR1 is MNHEY and CDR2 SVGEGT. V dropped 0 bases and J dropped 4 bases, with 6 bases sitting between them.

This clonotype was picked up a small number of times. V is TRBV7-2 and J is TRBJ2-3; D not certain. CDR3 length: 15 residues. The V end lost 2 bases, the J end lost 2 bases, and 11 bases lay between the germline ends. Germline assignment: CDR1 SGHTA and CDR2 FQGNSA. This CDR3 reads CASSLIPTFTDTQYF. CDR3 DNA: TGTGCCAGCAGCTTAATACCCACTTTCACAGATACGCAGTATTTT.

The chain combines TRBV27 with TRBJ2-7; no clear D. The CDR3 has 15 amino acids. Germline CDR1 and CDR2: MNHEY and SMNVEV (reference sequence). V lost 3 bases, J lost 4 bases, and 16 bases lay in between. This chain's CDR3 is CASSFRLSPLYEQYV. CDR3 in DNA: TGTGCCAGCAGTTTTAGACTTTCCCCCCTATACGAGCAGTACGTC.

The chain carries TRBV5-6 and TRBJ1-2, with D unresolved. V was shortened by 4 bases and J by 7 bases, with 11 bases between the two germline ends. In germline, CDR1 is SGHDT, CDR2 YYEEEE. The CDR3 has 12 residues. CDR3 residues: CASSAHRGGYTF. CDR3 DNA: TGTGCCAGCAGCGCGCACCGCGGTGGCTACACCTTC.

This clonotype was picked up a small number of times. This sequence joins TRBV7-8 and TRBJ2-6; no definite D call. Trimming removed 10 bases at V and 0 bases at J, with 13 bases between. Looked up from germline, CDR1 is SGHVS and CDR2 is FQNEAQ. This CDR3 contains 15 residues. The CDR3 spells CAIPFGSSGANVLTF. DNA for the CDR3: TGTGCCATCCCCTTTGGTAGCTCTGGGGCCAACGTCCTGACTTTC.

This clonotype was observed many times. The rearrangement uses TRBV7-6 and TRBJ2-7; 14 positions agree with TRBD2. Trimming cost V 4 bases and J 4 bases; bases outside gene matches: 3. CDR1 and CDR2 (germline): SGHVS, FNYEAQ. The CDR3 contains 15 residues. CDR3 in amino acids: CASSSGLAGEYEQYF. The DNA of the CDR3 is TGTGCCAGCAGCTCGGGACTAGCGGGGGAATACGAGCAGTACTTC. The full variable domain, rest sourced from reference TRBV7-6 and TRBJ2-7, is GAGVSQSPRYKVTKRGQDVALRCDPISGHVSLYWYRQALGQGPEFLTYFNYEAQQDKSGLPNDRFSAERPEGSISTLTIQRTEQRDSAMYRCASSSGLAGEYEQYFGPGTRLTVT.

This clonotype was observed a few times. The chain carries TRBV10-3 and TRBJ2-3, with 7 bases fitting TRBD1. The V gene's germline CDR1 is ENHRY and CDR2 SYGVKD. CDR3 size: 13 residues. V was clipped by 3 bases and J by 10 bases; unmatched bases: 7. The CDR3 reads CAISDPDRDAQYF. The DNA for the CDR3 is TGTGCCATCAGTGACCCTGACAGGGATGCGCAGTATTTT.

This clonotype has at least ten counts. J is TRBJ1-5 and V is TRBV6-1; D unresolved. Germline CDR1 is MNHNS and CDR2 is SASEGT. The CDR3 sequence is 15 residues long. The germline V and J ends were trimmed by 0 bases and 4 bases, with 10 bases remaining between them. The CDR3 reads CASSEASPYNQPQHF. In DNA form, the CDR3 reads TGTGCCAGCAGTGAAGCGTCGCCGTATAATCAGCCCCAGCATTTT.

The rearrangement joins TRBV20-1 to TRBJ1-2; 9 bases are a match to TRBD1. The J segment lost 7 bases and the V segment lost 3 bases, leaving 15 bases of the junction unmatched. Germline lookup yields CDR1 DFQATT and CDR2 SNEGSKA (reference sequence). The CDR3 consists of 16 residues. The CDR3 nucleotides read TGCAGTGCTAGGCCCTGGGACAGGGATCTGAGGGGTGGCTACACCTTC. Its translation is CSARPWDRDLRGGYTF.

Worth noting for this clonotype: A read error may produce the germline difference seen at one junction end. The chain's CDR3 is CASSLDITGRGGYTF. DNA of the CDR3: TGTGCTAGCAGCTTAGATATTACAGGGCGAGGGGGCTACACCTTC. This chain joins TRBV7-7 and TRBJ1-2, with TRBD1 as a possible D gene (6 bases). From germline, CDR1 is SSHAT and CDR2 FNYEAQ (reference sequence). The CDR3 length is 15 residues. Filled out from reference TRBV7-7 and TRBJ1-2, the complete variable domain reads GAGVSQSPRYKVTKRGQDVTLRCDPISSHATLYWYQQALGQGPEFLTYFNYEAQPDKSGLPSDRFSAERPEGSISTLTIQRTEQRDSAMYRCASSLDITGRGGYTFGSGTRLTVV.

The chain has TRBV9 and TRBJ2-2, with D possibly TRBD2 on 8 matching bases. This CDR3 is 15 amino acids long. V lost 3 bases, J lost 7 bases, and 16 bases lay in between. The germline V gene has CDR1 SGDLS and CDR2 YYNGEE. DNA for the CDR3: TGTGCCAGCAGCGCATCGGGAGGGGGCAGCGGGGAGCTGTTTTTT. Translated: CASSASGGGSGELFF.

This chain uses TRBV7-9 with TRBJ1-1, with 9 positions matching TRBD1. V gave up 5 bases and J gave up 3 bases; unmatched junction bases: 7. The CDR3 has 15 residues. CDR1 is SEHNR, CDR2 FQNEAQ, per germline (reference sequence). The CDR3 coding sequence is TGTGCCAGCAGCACCGACCGGGACAGGGACACTGAAGCTTTCTTT. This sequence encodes CASSTDRDRDTEAFF.

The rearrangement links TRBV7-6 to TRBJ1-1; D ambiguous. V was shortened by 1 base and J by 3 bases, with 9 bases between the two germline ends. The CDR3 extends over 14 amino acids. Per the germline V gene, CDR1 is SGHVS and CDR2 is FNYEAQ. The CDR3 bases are TGTGCCAGCAGCTTAGAGGGCATGTACACTGAAGCTTTCTTT. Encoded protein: CASSLEGMYTEAFF.

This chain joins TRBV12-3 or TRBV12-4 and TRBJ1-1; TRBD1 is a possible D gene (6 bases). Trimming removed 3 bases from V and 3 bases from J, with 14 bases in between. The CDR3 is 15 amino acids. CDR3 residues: CASSFPETGYTEAFF. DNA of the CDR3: TGTGCCAGCAGTTTCCCCGAGACAGGTTACACTGAAGCTTTCTTT.

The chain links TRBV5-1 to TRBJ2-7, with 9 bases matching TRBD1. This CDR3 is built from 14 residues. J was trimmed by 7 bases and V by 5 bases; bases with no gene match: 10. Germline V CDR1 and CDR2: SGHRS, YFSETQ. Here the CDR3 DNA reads TGCGCCAGCAGTTCTACTCCGGACAGGGGAGAGCAGTACTTC. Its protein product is CASSSTPDRGEQYF.

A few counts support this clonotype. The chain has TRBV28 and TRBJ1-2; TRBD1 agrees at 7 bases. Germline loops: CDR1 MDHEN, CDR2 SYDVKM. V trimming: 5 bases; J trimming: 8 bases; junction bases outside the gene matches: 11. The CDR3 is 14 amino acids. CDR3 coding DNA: TGTGCCAGCAGTCCGGCGGGACAGACTCCCGGCTACACCTTC. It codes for CASSPAGQTPGYTF.

CDR3 amino acids: CASLGQGGEKLFF. CDR3 in DNA: TGTGCCAGCCTAGGACAGGGGGGAGAAAAACTGTTTTTT. The gene calls are TRBV4-2 and TRBJ1-4, with 10 positions matching TRBD1. This CDR3 is built from 13 residues. Germline values: CDR1 LGHNA, CDR2 YNFKEQ. The trim removed 8 bases at V and 8 bases at J, leaving 5 bases unmatched.

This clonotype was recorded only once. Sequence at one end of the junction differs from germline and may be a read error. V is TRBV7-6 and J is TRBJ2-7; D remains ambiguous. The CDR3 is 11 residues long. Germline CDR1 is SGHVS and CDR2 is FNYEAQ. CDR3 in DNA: TGTGTCAGCAGCCAAGTCGGCGAGCAGTACTTC. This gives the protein CVSSQVGEQYF.

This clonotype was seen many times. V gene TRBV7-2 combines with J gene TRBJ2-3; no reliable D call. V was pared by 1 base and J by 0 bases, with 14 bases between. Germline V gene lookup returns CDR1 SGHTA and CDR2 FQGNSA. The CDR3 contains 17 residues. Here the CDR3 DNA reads TGTGCCAGCAGCTTAGTTGGGCCAGCCCCTAGCACAGATACGCAGTATTTT. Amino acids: CASSLVGPAPSTDTQYF.

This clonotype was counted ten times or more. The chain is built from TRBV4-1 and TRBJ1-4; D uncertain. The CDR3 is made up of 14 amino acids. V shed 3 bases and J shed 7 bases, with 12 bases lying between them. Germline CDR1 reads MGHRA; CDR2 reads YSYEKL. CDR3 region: CASSQVSPSEKLFF. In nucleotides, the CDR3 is TGCGCCAGCAGCCAGGTGTCGCCCAGTGAAAAACTGTTTTTT.

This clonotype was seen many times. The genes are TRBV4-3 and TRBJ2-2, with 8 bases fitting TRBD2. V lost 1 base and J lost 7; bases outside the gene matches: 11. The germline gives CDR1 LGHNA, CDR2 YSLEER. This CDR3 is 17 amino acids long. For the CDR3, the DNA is TGCGCCAGCAGCCAAGTAAACGGGGGGGCCAAAAACGGGGAGCTGTTTTTT. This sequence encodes CASSQVNGGAKNGELFF.

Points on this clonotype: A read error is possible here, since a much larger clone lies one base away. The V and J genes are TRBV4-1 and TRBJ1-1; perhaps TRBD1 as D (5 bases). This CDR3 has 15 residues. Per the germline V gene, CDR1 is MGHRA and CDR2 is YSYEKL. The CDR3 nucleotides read TGCGCCAGCAGCCCCCGGGGCGAACGGAACACTAAAGCTTTCTTT. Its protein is CASSPRGERNTKAFF.

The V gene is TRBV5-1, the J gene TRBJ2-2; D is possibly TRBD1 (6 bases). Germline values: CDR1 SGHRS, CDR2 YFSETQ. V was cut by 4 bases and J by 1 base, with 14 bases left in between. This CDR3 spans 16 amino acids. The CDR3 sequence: CASSIPGHMNTGELFF. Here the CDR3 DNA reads TGCGCCAGCAGCATTCCGGGACACATGAACACCGGGGAGCTGTTTTTT.